This TCR beta chain was retrieved from a study of T cells after somatic rescue of genetic block. The CDR3 covers 17 residues. From germline, CDR1 is ENHRY and CDR2 SYGVKD. J lost 4 bases, V lost 6 bases, and 11 bases had no gene match. Sequencing was performed with immunoSEQ multiplex PCR; in TCRdb, only in-frame clones are kept and a portion is missing. Found here are about 67,000 clones, about 91% of them singletons; the top ten hold 3%. The sequenced sample was peripheral blood mononuclear cells (PBMCs). The chain joins TRBV10-3 to TRBJ2-2; 10 bases line up with TRBD1. This clonotype was obtained from a man aged 40-50 years. The CDR3 DNA reads TGTGCCATCAGGCCGGGACAGGGGATCCTGATCACCGGGGAGCTGTTTTTT. Its translation is CAIRPGQGILITGELFF.